The sequence of this T cell receptor (beta chain) was determined in a study of T cells in Graves' hyperthyroidism and ophthalmopathy. This CDR3 region has 16 residues. V was shortened by 1 base and J by 4 bases, with 14 bases between the two germline ends. The V gene's germline CDR1 is SGHAT and CDR2 FQNNGV. There were TCR beta CDR3 regions amplified from RNA transcripts. In the first-round RT-PCR of the TCR CDR3, the HTBI primer set was used. Each CDR3 protein gets one entry after TCRdb re-called the multiplex PCR reads with MiXCR. The sample contains around 400,000 distinct CDR3 sequences, about a sixth of which appear only once. At least ten counts were recorded for this clonotype.

The chain is built from TRBV11-2 and TRBJ2-1; D is undetermined. The sequenced sample consisted of blood. The sequence was obtained from a woman aged 18-29 years with Graves' hyperthyroidism that later progressed to Graves' ophthalmopathy. The chain's CDR3 is CASSLGLRVVYNEQFF. CDR3 sequence (DNA): TGTGCCAGCAGCTTAGGGCTACGGGTAGTATACAATGAGCAGTTCTTC.